This T cell receptor (beta chain) is drawn from a study of shared clonotypes between healthy human individuals. Findings and limits, study-wide: There were few donors, and this limited the genetic and exposure-history diversity represented.

Unsorted samples drew genomic DNA from roughly 88 million PBMCs. As for this clone: Its cognate antigen is unknown.

Germline CDR1 SGHKS, CDR2 YYEKEE (reference sequence). This CDR3 has 15 residues. V was shortened by 4 bases and J by 4 bases, with 14 bases between the two germline ends. It was at deep level that the assay was run. In the authors' methods: As immunoSEQ supplied junction-only sequences (without quality scores), filtering differed. Profiled with immunoSEQ multiplex PCR; TCRdb holds only in-frame clones, not every one. D and trimming were read from the DNA, whereas the V and J calls and clone size are those reported in that table. The sample comprises a few hundred thousand clones, roughly four fifths of which are singletons, and around 12% rests with the top ten.

The chain uses TRBV5-5 and TRBJ2-2; the D gene could be TRBD1 or TRBD2 (5 bases each). The sequencing input was PBMCs. The sequence derives from a woman aged 40 to 55 in good health. Some clones in this sample may be carry-over from other donors' samples. The CDR3 sequence is CASSPGSGSTGELFF. As DNA, the CDR3 is TGTGCCAGCAGCCCGGGATCAGGGAGCACCGGGGAGCTGTTTTTT.